This TCR beta chain was found in a study of T cells after yellow fever vaccination. Study outcomes and limitations: Compared with primary, the secondary response was weaker and peaked at day 5, not 15. The booster saw the reappearance of most primary-vaccination clones (more than 95% CD4, around 88% CD8).

TCRdb passed the 5' RACE reads through MiXCR, listing each CDR3 protein once. The table records around 250,000 distinct CDR3 sequences, roughly 5.2% of them present only once. In its sample, this clonotype was seen many times. Its cognate antigen is unknown. CDR3 length: 15 residues. V was clipped by 5 bases and J by 5 bases; unmatched bases: 6. The germline V gene encodes CDR1 SGHTA and CDR2 FQGNSA. Source: CD4+ T cells sorted from PBMCs, taken on the day of the yellow fever booster vaccination. The sequence was collected from a man younger than 35 who received the YFV17D yellow fever vaccine. The chain carries TRBV7-2 and TRBJ2-1; 10 nucleotides line up with TRBD2. CDR3 in DNA: TGTGCCAGCAGCCTCTTAGCGGGGGGCAACAATGAGCAGTTCTTC. This sequence encodes CASSLLAGGNNEQFF. The complete variable domain, with remaining parts taken from reference TRBV7-2 and TRBJ2-1, reads GAGVSQSPSNKVTEKGKDVELRCDPISGHTALYWYRQSLGQGLEFLIYFQGNSAPDKSGLPSDRFSAERTGGSVSTLTIQRTQQEDSAVYLCASSLLAGGNNEQFFGPGTRLTVL.